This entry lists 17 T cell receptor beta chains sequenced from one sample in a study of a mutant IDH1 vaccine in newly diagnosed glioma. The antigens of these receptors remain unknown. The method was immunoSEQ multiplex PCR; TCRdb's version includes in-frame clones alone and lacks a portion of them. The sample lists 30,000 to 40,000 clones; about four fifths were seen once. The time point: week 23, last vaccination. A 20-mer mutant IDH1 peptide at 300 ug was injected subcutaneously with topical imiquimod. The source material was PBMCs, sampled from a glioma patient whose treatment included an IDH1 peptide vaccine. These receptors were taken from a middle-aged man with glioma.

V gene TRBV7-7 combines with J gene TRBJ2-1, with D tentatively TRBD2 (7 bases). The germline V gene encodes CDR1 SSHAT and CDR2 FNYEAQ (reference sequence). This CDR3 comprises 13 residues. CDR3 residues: CASSGGHYNEQFF. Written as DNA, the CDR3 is TGTGCTAGCTCGGGGGGACACTACAATGAGCAGTTCTTC.

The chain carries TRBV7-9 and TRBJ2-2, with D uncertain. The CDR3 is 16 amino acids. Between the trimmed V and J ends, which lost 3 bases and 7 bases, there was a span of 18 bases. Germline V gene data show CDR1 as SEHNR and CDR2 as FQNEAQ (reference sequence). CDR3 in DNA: TGTGCCAGCAGCTTCGGATATAGGGCGAGGCACGGGGAGCTGTTTTTT. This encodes CASSFGYRARHGELFF. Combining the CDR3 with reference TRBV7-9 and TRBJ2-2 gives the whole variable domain DTGVSQNPRHKITKRGQNVTFRCDPISEHNRLYWYRQTLGQGPEFLTYFQNEAQLEKSRLLSDRFSAERPKGSFSTLEIQRTEQGDSAMYLCASSFGYRARHGELFFGEGSRLTVL.

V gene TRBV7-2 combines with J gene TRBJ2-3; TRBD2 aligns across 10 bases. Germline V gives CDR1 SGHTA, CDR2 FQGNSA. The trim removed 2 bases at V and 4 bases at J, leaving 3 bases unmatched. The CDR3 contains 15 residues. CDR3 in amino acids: CASSLRLAGADTQYF. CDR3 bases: TGTGCCAGCAGCTTACGTCTAGCGGGAGCAGATACGCAGTATTTT.

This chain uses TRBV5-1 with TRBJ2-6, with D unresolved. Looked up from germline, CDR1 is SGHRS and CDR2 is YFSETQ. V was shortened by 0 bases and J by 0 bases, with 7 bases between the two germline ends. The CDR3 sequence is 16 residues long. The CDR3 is CASSLDQLSGANVLTF. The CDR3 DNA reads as TGCGCCAGCAGCTTGGACCAGCTCTCTGGGGCCAACGTCCTGACTTTC.

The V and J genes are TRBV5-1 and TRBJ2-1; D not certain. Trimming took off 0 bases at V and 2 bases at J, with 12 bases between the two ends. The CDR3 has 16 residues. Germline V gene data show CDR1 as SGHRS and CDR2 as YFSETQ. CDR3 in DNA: TGCGCCAGCAGCTTGGCTACCCACAGTACCTACAATGAGCAGTTCTTC. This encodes CASSLATHSTYNEQFF. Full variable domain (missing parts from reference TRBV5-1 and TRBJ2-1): KAGVTQTPRYLIKTRGQQVTLSCSPISGHRSVSWYQQTPGQGLQFLFEYFSETQRNKGNFPGRFSGRQFSNSRSEMNVSTLELGDSALYLCASSLATHSTYNEQFFGPGTRLTVL.

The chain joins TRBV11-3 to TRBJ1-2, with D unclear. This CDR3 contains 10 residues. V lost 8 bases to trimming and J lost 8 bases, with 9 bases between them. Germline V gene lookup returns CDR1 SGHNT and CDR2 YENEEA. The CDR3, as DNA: TGTGCCAGCGAAGGCAGAGGCTACACCTTC. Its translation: CASEGRGYTF. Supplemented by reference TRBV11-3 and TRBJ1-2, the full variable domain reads EAGVVQSPRYKIIEKKQPVAFWCNPISGHNTLYWYLQNLGQGPELLIRYENEEAVDDSQLPKDRFSAERLKGVDSTLKIQPAELGDSAVYLCASEGRGYTFGSGTRLTVV.

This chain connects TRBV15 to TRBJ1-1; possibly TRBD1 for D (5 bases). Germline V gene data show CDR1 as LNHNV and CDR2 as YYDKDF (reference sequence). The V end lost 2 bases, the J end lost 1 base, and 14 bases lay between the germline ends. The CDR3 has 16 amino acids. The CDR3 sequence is CATSRLPRVTNTEAFF. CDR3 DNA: TGTGCCACCAGCAGACTCCCCAGGGTTACGAACACTGAAGCTTTCTTT.

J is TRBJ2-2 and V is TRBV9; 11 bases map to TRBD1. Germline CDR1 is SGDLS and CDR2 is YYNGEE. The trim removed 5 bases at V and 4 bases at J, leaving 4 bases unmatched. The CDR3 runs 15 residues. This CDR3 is CASSRTGGITGELFF. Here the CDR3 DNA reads TGTGCCAGCAGTCGGACAGGGGGCATCACCGGGGAGCTGTTTTTT. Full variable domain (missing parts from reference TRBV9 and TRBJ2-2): DSGVTQTPKHLITATGQRVTLRCSPRSGDLSVYWYQQSLDQGLQFLIQYYNGEERAKGNILERFSAQQFPDLHSELNLSSLELGDSALYFCASSRTGGITGELFFGEGSRLTVL.

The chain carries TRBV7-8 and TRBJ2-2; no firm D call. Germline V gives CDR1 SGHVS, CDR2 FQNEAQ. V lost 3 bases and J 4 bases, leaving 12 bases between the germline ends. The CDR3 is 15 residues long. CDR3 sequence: CASSFTGLPTGELFF. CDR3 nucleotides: TGTGCCAGCAGCTTTACGGGTCTTCCCACCGGGGAGCTGTTTTTT.

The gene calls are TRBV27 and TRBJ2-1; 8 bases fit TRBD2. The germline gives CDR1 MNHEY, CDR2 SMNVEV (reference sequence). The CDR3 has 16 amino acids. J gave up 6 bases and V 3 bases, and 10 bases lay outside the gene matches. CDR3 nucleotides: TGTGCCAGCAGTTTTGCCGGGACTAGTAAAGGCAATGAGCAGTTCTTC. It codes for CASSFAGTSKGNEQFF.

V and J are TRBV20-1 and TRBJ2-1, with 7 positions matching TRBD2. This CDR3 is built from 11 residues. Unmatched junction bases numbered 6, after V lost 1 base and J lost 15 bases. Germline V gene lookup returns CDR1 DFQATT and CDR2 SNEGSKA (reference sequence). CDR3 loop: CSARAAGDPFF. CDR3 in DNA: TGCAGTGCTAGAGCGGCGGGAGACCCGTTCTTC.

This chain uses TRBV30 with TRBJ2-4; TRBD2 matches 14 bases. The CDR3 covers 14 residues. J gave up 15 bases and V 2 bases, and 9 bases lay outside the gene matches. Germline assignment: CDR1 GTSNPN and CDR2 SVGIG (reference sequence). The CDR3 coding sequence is TGTGCCTGGAGTCGGACTAGCGGGGGGTCATACCGGTACTTC. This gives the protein CAWSRTSGGSYRYF.

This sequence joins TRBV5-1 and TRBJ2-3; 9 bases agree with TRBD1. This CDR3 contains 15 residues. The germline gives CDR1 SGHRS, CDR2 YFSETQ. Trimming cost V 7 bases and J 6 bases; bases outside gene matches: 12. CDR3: CASSPGTGNEDTQYF. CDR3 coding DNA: TGCGCCAGCTCTCCCGGGACAGGGAATGAGGATACGCAGTATTTT.

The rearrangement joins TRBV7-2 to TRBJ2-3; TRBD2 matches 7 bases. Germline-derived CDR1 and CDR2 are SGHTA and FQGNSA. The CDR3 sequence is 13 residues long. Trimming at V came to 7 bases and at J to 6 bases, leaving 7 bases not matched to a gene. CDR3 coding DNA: TGTGCCAGCACACTGGGGGGGATGGATACGCAGTATTTT. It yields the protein CASTLGGMDTQYF.

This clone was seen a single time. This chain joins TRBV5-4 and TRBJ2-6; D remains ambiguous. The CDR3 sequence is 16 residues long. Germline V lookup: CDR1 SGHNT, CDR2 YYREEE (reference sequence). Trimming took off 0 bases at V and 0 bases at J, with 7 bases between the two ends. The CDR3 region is CASSLEGTSGANVLTF. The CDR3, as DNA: TGTGCCAGCAGCTTGGAGGGAACCTCTGGGGCCAACGTCCTGACTTTC.

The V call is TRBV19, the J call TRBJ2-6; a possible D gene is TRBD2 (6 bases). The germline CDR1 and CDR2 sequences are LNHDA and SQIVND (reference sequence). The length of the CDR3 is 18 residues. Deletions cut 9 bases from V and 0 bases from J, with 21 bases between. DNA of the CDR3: TGTGCCAGCCGCTTGAGACCGGGACTGAACTCTGGGGCCAACGTCCTGACTTTC. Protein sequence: CASRLRPGLNSGANVLTF.

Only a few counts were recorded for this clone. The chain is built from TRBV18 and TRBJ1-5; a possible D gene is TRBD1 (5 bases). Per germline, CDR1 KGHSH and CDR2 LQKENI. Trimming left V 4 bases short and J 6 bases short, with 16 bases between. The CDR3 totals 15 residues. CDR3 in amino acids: CASSLTGRGIQPQHF. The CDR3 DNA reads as TGTGCCAGCTCACTAACAGGAAGAGGGATTCAGCCCCAGCATTTT.